This TCR beta chain emerged from a study of T cells in Graves' hyperthyroidism and ophthalmopathy. Amplification targeted TCR beta CDR3 regions from RNA transcripts. Using the HTBI primer set, a first-round RT-PCR was run on the TCR CDR3. TCRdb re-analysed the multiplex PCR reads in MiXCR, keeping a single row per CDR3 protein. The table includes around 700,000 distinct CDR3 sequences, about 17% detected once. Per germline, CDR1 DFQATT and CDR2 SNEGSKA (reference sequence). The CDR3 is 14 residues long. V was cut by 0 bases and J by 9 bases, with 12 bases left in between. Comment on this clonotype: Antigen unknown.

Study results and limitations: Blood also held most thyroid clonotypes expanded beyond 0.001. The model anticipated ophthalmopathy a median approximately 6.5 months pre-onset.

Exclusion criteria comprised uncontrolled infection, other autoimmune disease, pregnancy or lactation. A sample of blood taken at first hyperthyroidism diagnosis preceded any ophthalmopathy symptoms. Sequencing input: blood. V gene TRBV20-1 combines with J gene TRBJ1-6; tentatively, D is TRBD1 (5 bases). This TCR was sampled from a woman aged 50 to 65 with Graves' hyperthyroidism that later progressed to Graves' ophthalmopathy. The CDR3 DNA reads TGCAGTGCTAGAGATGGTAGGGGAGGTTCACCCCTCCACTTT. Amino acids: CSARDGRGGSPLHF.